These 22 T cell receptor beta chains came from one sample sequenced in a study of cytomegalovirus exposure and HLA in healthy donors. The PCR ran on 60 Vbeta and 13 Jbeta primers. The method was immunoSEQ multiplex PCR; TCRdb's version includes in-frame clones alone and lacks a portion of them. The sample records about 150,000 clones, approximately 80% being singletons. The sequencing sample was made of PBMCs. Source of these receptors: a man under 40 in good health and CMV-seropositive.

The chain uses TRBV11-2 and TRBJ2-7; 7 nucleotides align to TRBD2. CDR1 is SGHAT and CDR2 is FQNNGV in the germline V gene. This CDR3 spans 15 amino acids. The J segment lost 3 bases and the V segment lost 0 bases, leaving 5 bases of the junction unmatched. The CDR3 here is CASSLDYGGNYEQYF. CDR3 in DNA: TGTGCCAGCAGCTTAGATTACGGGGGGAACTACGAGCAGTACTTC.

V is TRBV27 and J is TRBJ2-3; TRBD1 is a possible D gene (6 bases). This CDR3 has 15 amino acids. Germline V gives CDR1 MNHEY, CDR2 SMNVEV (reference sequence). Trimming removed 0 bases at V and 1 base at J, with 8 bases between. Here the CDR3 DNA reads TGTGCCAGCAGTTTATCGACAGGTGGCACAGATACGCAGTATTTT. This gives the protein CASSLSTGGTDTQYF.

The sample holds a few counts of this clone. The V gene is TRBV25-1, the J gene TRBJ1-2; 10 bases fit TRBD1. This CDR3 has 16 residues. The J segment lost 5 bases and the V segment lost 5 bases, leaving 11 bases of the junction unmatched. Germline loops: CDR1 MGHDK, CDR2 SYGVNS. The CDR3 coding sequence is TGTGCCAGCAGTAGTTTTGGGACAGGGGTAGGGTATGGCTACACCTTC. This encodes CASSSFGTGVGYGYTF.

The chain couples TRBV5-8 to TRBJ1-1; 7 nucleotides match TRBD1. Germline trimming cut 4 bases from V and 1 base from J; bases unmatched to any gene: 4. Germline V gene lookup returns CDR1 SGHTS and CDR2 YDEGEE. This CDR3 spans 14 amino acids. CDR3 in amino acids: CASSTGQPNTEAFF. The CDR3 DNA reads TGTGCCAGCAGCACGGGACAGCCGAACACTGAAGCTTTCTTT.

The rearrangement links TRBV7-2 to TRBJ1-5, with TRBD1 as a possible D gene (6 bases). The CDR3 consists of 14 residues. V lost 3 bases and J lost 5, with 11 bases in between. Germline V gene lookup returns CDR1 SGHTA and CDR2 FQGNSA. CDR3 region: CASSLYRVDQPQHF. The CDR3 DNA is TGTGCCAGCAGCTTGTACAGGGTGGATCAGCCCCAGCATTTT. Combining the CDR3 with reference TRBV7-2 and TRBJ1-5 gives the whole variable domain GAGVSQSPSNKVTEKGKDVELRCDPISGHTALYWYRQSLGQGLEFLIYFQGNSAPDKSGLPSDRFSAERTGGSVSTLTIQRTQQEDSAVYLCASSLYRVDQPQHFGDGTRLSIL.

This chain links TRBV5-1 with TRBJ2-5, with TRBD1 as a possible D gene (6 bases). The assigned J gene may be wrong: the sequence end matches TRBJ2-7 better. Germline V gives CDR1 SGHRS, CDR2 YFSETQ. The CDR3 loop spans 14 amino acids. Written as DNA, the CDR3 is TGCGCCAGCAGCCCAACGACAGGCTCCTACGAGCAGTACTTC. This gives the protein CASSPTTGSYEQYF.

The chain is built from TRBV5-4 and TRBJ2-7; possibly TRBD2 for D (7 bases). V dropped 0 bases and J dropped 4 bases, with 11 bases sitting between them. Germline CDR1 is SGHNT and CDR2 is YYREEE (reference sequence). The CDR3 runs to 14 residues. In DNA, the CDR3 is TGTGCCAGCAGCTTGGACGGGGGGCTGTACGAGCAGTACTTC. Translation gives CASSLDGGLYEQYF. Full variable domain (missing parts from reference TRBV5-4 and TRBJ2-7): ETGVTQSPTHLIKTRGQQVTLRCSSQSGHNTVSWYQQALGQGPQFIFQYYREEENGRGNFPPRFSGLQFPNYSSELNVNALELDDSALYLCASSLDGGLYEQYFGPGTRLTVT.

CDR3 in amino acids: CASSHRGRSNEKLFF. CDR3 bases: TGTGCCAGCAGTCACAGGGGGCGCAGTAATGAAAAACTGTTTTTT. This chain links TRBV28 with TRBJ1-4, with 9 bases fitting TRBD1. V dropped 5 bases and J dropped 4; count of bases not matched to a gene: 5. Germline lookup yields CDR1 MDHEN and CDR2 SYDVKM. The CDR3 is 15 residues long.

This clone was picked up a small number of times. V is TRBV15 and J is TRBJ1-2; a possible D gene is TRBD1 (5 bases). V lost 0 bases and J lost 2, with 13 bases in between. Germline V gene sequence: CDR1 LNHNV, CDR2 YYDKDF (reference sequence). This CDR3 spans 16 amino acids. The chain's CDR3 is CATSRDLMDKNYGYTF. DNA of the CDR3: TGTGCCACCAGCAGAGATTTGATGGACAAGAACTATGGCTACACCTTC.

The chain is built from TRBV18 and TRBJ1-4; possibly TRBD1 for D (5 bases). This CDR3 spans 15 amino acids. The V gene's germline CDR1 is KGHSH and CDR2 LQKENI. Trimming left V 2 bases short and J 0 bases short, with 7 bases between. DNA for the CDR3: TGTGCCAGCTCACCAGGGGCCGCAACTAATGAAAAACTGTTTTTT. It specifies CASSPGAATNEKLFF.

A few counts support this clone. The rearrangement uses TRBV6-6 and TRBJ1-1, with D possibly TRBD1 on 6 matching bases. Germline V gene sequence: CDR1 MNHNY, CDR2 SVGAGI (reference sequence). The CDR3 covers 16 residues. V lost 5 bases to trimming and J lost 6 bases, with 22 bases between them. This CDR3 is CASSPRGRGQSPEAFF. Here the CDR3 DNA reads TGTGCCAGCAGTCCCAGGGGAAGAGGCCAAAGCCCTGAAGCTTTCTTT.

This clone was seen a few times. This chain connects TRBV4-1 to TRBJ1-1; D remains unclear. With 0 bases removed from V and 6 bases from J, the gap between germline ends came to 11 bases. The CDR3 covers 14 residues. The germline V gene has CDR1 MGHRA and CDR2 YSYEKL. CDR3 in amino acids: CASSQDLLNAEAFF. The CDR3 nucleotides are TGCGCCAGCAGCCAAGATCTCCTAAACGCTGAAGCTTTCTTT.

The chain has TRBV28 and TRBJ2-3; 9 bases agree with TRBD1. With 4 bases clipped from V and 3 bases from J, the junction kept 2 bases outside the gene matches. The CDR3 contains 14 residues. Germline V lookup: CDR1 MDHEN, CDR2 SYDVKM. The CDR3 protein is CASSWTGETDTQYF. The DNA for the CDR3 is TGTGCCAGCAGTTGGACAGGGGAGACAGATACGCAGTATTTT.

The chain joins TRBV14 to TRBJ2-7; 9 positions match TRBD1. J gave up 2 bases and V 3 bases, and 8 bases lay outside the gene matches. The CDR3 length is 16 residues. Germline-derived CDR1 and CDR2 are SGHDN and FVKESK. CDR3 in DNA: TGTGCCAGCAGCCACCCGCGGGGACAGGGAACCTACGAGCAGTACTTC. As protein: CASSHPRGQGTYEQYF.

The V and J genes are TRBV10-3 and TRBJ2-2, with D possibly TRBD1 on 5 matching bases. CDR3 length: 13 residues. Trimming took off 11 bases at V and 3 bases at J, with 13 bases between the two ends. CDR1 is ENHRY, CDR2 SYGVKD, per germline. The CDR3 DNA reads TGTGCCCACGAAGACAGTGACACCGGGGAGCTGTTTTTT. It specifies CAHEDSDTGELFF.

V is TRBV10-2 and J is TRBJ2-5, with D possibly being TRBD2 (6 bases). V was shortened by 4 bases and J by 5 bases, with 14 bases between the two germline ends. CDR1 is WSHSY and CDR2 is SAAADI in the germline V gene. The CDR3 sequence is 14 residues long. The CDR3 region is CASSGSAGRETQYF. CDR3 coding DNA: TGCGCCAGCAGTGGATCAGCGGGTAGGGAGACCCAGTACTTC.

V and J are TRBV28 and TRBJ2-7; TRBD2 agrees at 10 bases. Germline CDR1 is MDHEN and CDR2 is SYDVKM. The CDR3 covers 14 residues. V was pared by 7 bases and J by 2 bases, with 5 bases of the junction left unmatched. CDR3 DNA: TGTGCCAGCACCGGGACTAGCGAGACCTACGAGCAGTACTTC. Amino acid sequence: CASTGTSETYEQYF.

This sequence joins TRBV27 and TRBJ1-3; a weak D match, TRBD1 (5 bases). CDR1 and CDR2 (germline): MNHEY, SMNVEV (reference sequence). V was pared by 3 bases and J by 3 bases, with 9 bases between. The CDR3 sequence is 14 residues long. In nucleotides, the CDR3 is TGTGCCAGCAGTTTTCAGGGCAGTGGAAACACCATATATTTT. The encoded protein is CASSFQGSGNTIYF.

This chain uses TRBV10-2 with TRBJ1-5; D not resolved. CDR1 WSHSY and CDR2 SAAADI come from the germline V gene. The germline V and J ends were trimmed by 2 bases and 6 bases, with 8 bases remaining between them. The CDR3 loop spans 13 amino acids. The CDR3 loop is CASSEVGVQPQHF. The CDR3 DNA is TGCGCCAGCAGTGAGGTAGGAGTTCAGCCCCAGCATTTT.

The V and J genes are TRBV11-2 and TRBJ2-5; no reliable D call. CDR1 is SGHAT and CDR2 is FQNNGV in the germline V gene. The V end lost 1 base, the J end lost 1 base, and 7 bases lay between the germline ends. This CDR3 has 14 amino acids. CDR3: CASSLVGFQETQYF. CDR3 sequence (DNA): TGTGCCAGCAGCTTAGTGGGCTTCCAAGAGACCCAGTACTTC. Full variable domain (outside the CDR3, taken from reference TRBV11-2 and TRBJ2-5): EAGVAQSPRYKIIEKRQSVAFWCNPISGHATLYWYQQILGQGPKLLIQFQNNGVVDDSQLPKDRFSAERLKGVDSTLKIQPAKLEDSAVYLCASSLVGFQETQYFGPGTRLLVL.

In DNA form, the CDR3 reads TGTGCCTGGTCAAGGGGAGGGGGGAATTCACCCCTCCACTTT. Protein product: CAWSRGGGNSPLHF. The genes are TRBV30 and TRBJ1-6, with TRBD1 as a possible D gene (6 bases). The CDR3 is made up of 14 amino acids. Trimming stripped 5 bases from V and 7 bases from J, with 15 bases between. From germline, CDR1 is GTSNPN and CDR2 SVGIG (reference sequence).

CDR3 in DNA: TGTGCCAGCAGTTCTAGGACAGGGGGTGGGCCCCAGCATTTT. Its translation: CASSSRTGGGPQHF. This chain joins TRBV28 and TRBJ1-5, with 10 bases matching TRBD1. The CDR3 extends over 14 amino acids. V shed 4 bases and J 9 bases; nucleotides not matched to a gene: 6. Per the germline V gene, CDR1 is MDHEN and CDR2 is SYDVKM.